These 16 T cell receptor beta chains were all obtained from the same sample, sequenced in a study of blood T cell repertoires in COVID-19. The protocol was immunoSEQ multiplex PCR, while the TCRdb copy is restricted to in-frame clones and leaves out a portion. Altogether some 320,000 clones are present, 85% to 90% being singletons, with the ten largest covering roughly 11%. Sequenced: peripheral blood. These receptors all stem from a woman in her twenties or thirties with COVID-19, enrolled during active disease.

This clone was found once. The rearrangement uses TRBV5-1 and TRBJ2-7; possibly TRBD1 for D (5 bases). This CDR3 is 17 amino acids long. With 2 bases removed from V and 4 bases from J, the gap between germline ends came to 22 bases. Germline V gives CDR1 SGHRS, CDR2 YFSETQ. In DNA, the CDR3 is TGCGCCAGCAGCTTTTCAGGCTCAGGGCTGCGTTGGTACGAGCAGTACTTC. It is translated as CASSFSGSGLRWYEQYF.

The gene calls are TRBV14 and TRBJ1-1; no reliable D call. With 2 bases removed from V and 3 bases from J, the gap between germline ends came to 31 bases. Germline assignment: CDR1 SGHDN and CDR2 FVKESK. CDR3 length equals 21 residues. The CDR3 region has the DNA TGTGCCAGCAGCCAACGAGGGATATCGAGTGGGAAAAGGTACCAGGACACTGAAGCTTTCTTT. It is translated as CASSQRGISSGKRYQDTEAFF.

This chain connects TRBV5-1 to TRBJ2-2; weak D call: TRBD2 (6 bases). CDR3 length equals 15 residues. Trimming shortened V by 2 bases and J by 6 bases, and 14 bases separated the two germline ends. The germline CDR1 and CDR2 sequences are SGHRS and YFSETQ. DNA of the CDR3: TGCGCCAGCAGCTTAACTACCGGGACTGCCGGGGAGCTGTTTTTT. Translation gives CASSLTTGTAGELFF.

The rearrangement links TRBV27 to TRBJ1-2; TRBD1 matches at 9 bases. V was pared by 8 bases and J by 5 bases, with 12 bases of the junction left unmatched. Germline V gene data show CDR1 as MNHEY and CDR2 as SMNVEV (reference sequence). The CDR3 has 15 residues. CDR3 bases: TGTGCCAGCGGAATTACAGGGGGCCTAATTTATGGCTACACCTTC. As protein: CASGITGGLIYGYTF.

The chain recombines TRBV7-9 with TRBJ2-1; 10 bases are shared with TRBD2. The junction had 8 bases not matched to a gene; V was cut back by 8 bases and J by 4 bases. This CDR3 is 15 amino acids long. Germline V gene lookup returns CDR1 SEHNR and CDR2 FQNEAQ (reference sequence). The CDR3: CASAITSGVYNEQFF. CDR3 in DNA: TGTGCCAGCGCTATAACTAGCGGGGTTTACAATGAGCAGTTCTTC.

The genes are TRBV5-5 and TRBJ1-1; D gene unclear. Trimming pared 2 bases from V and 1 base from J, leaving 9 bases between. Germline V CDR1 and CDR2: SGHKS, YYEKEE (reference sequence). CDR3 length equals 14 residues. The CDR3 loop is CASSLGRQNTEAFF. CDR3 bases: TGTGCCAGCAGCTTAGGCAGGCAGAACACTGAAGCTTTCTTT.

V usage is TRBV5-4 and J usage is TRBJ2-3; 7 bases agree with TRBD2. J was trimmed by 2 bases and V by 5 bases; bases with no gene match: 8. Per the germline V gene, CDR1 is SGHNT and CDR2 is YYREEE (reference sequence). The CDR3 has 15 amino acids. The CDR3 bases are TGTGCCAGCAGGACCGGGACTACCAACACAGATACGCAGTATTTT. Protein sequence: CASRTGTTNTDTQYF.

This sequence joins TRBV29-1 and TRBJ1-1; no clear D gene. Germline loops: CDR1 SQVTM, CDR2 ANQGSEA. The CDR3 is 13 residues long. V dropped 7 bases and J dropped 4 bases, with 16 bases sitting between them. This CDR3 is CSAGDAEGTEAFF. The CDR3 region has the DNA TGCAGCGCCGGTGACGCAGAGGGCACTGAAGCTTTCTTT.

The V call is TRBV24-1, the J call TRBJ2-6; 7 nucleotides match TRBD1. The CDR3 has 16 residues. Unmatched junction bases numbered 3, after V lost 3 bases and J lost 2 bases. Germline V gene data show CDR1 as KGHDR and CDR2 as SFDVKD. The CDR3 coding sequence is TGTGCCACCAGTGATGGTACAGGGGCTGGGGCCAACGTCCTGACTTTC. Residues: CATSDGTGAGANVLTF.

This chain's CDR3 is CASNRGGEQFF. For the CDR3, the DNA is TGTGCCAGCAACCGCGGGGGTGAGCAGTTCTTC. The rearrangement uses TRBV3-1 (or the pseudogene TRBV3-2) and TRBJ2-1, with TRBD2 identical over 7 bases. Germline values: CDR1 LGHDT, CDR2 YNNKEL (reference sequence). This CDR3 has 11 residues. V trimming: 7 bases; J trimming: 9 bases; junction bases outside the gene matches: 3.

The count of this clone is one. The CDR3, as DNA: TGTGCCAGCGGGGGGGCGGGCAATGAGCAGTTCTTC. Its translation is CASGGAGNEQFF. V usage is TRBV3-1 (or the pseudogene TRBV3-2) and J usage is TRBJ2-1; D is possibly TRBD2 (7 bases). The CDR3 consists of 12 residues. Trimming took 8 bases from V and 6 from J, leaving 11 bases between them. Germline V gene sequence: CDR1 LGHDT, CDR2 YNNKEL (reference sequence).

CDR3 protein: CASSLGHNSPLHF. The CDR3 DNA reads TGTGCCAGCAGCTTAGGGCATAATTCACCCCTCCACTTT. This chain uses TRBV11-1 with TRBJ1-6; D remains unclear. Germline-derived CDR1 and CDR2 are SGHAT and FQDESV (reference sequence). CDR3 size: 13 residues. V lost 1 base, J lost 5 bases, and 3 bases lay in between.

V and J are TRBV3-1 (or the pseudogene TRBV3-2) and TRBJ1-1; tentative D call: TRBD1 (5 bases). Germline CDR1 reads LGHDT; CDR2 reads YNNKEL (reference sequence). V was trimmed by 1 base and J by 7 bases, leaving 25 bases between them. This CDR3 comprises 18 residues. CDR3 DNA sequence: TGTGCCAGCAGCCAAGCCCCAGTAATAACAGGCGGAACGATTGAAGCTTTCTTT. This codes for CASSQAPVITGGTIEAFF.

The V and J genes are TRBV6-5 and TRBJ1-2; no firm D call. Trimming removed 0 bases from V and 6 bases from J, with 11 bases in between. Germline V CDR1 and CDR2: MNHEY, SVGAGI. This CDR3 contains 14 residues. CDR3 sequence (DNA): TGTGCCAGCAGTTACTCGATTGGGCTTGATGGCTACACCTTC. Protein product: CASSYSIGLDGYTF.

The gene calls are TRBV3-1 (or the pseudogene TRBV3-2) and TRBJ2-1; maybe TRBD2 (5 bases). V shed 8 bases and J shed 14 bases, with 19 bases lying between them. The CDR3 sequence is 12 residues long. Germline V gene data show CDR1 as LGHDT and CDR2 as YNNKEL (reference sequence). The CDR3 region has the DNA TGTGCCAGCTCAAAAGTCGAGGGTTCTAAGTTCTTC. It yields the protein CASSKVEGSKFF.

The chain is built from TRBV5-1 and TRBJ2-2; TRBD1 agrees at 9 bases. V shed 2 bases and J 4 bases; nucleotides not matched to a gene: 3. CDR1 is SGHRS and CDR2 is YFSETQ in the germline V gene. This CDR3 is 15 amino acids long. CDR3 in DNA: TGCGCCAGCAGCTTTTGGACAGGGGTCACCGGGGAGCTGTTTTTT. Translating it yields CASSFWTGVTGELFF.